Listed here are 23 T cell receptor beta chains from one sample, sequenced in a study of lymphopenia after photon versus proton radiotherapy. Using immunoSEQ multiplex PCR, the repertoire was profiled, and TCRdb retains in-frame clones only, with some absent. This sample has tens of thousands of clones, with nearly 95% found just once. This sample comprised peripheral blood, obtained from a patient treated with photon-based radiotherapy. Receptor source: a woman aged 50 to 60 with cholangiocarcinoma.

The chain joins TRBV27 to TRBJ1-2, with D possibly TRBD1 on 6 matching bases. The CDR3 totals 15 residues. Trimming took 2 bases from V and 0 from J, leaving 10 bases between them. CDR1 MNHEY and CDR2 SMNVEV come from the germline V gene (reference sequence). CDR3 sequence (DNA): TGTGCCAGCAGTTTAACAGGGAACTCTAACTATGGCTACACCTTC. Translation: CASSLTGNSNYGYTF.

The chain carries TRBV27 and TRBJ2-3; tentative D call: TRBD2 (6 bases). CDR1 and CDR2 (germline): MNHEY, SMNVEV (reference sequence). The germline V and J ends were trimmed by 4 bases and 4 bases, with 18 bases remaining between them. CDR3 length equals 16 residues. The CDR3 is CASSSGTVDVADTQYF. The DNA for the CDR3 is TGTGCCAGCAGTTCCGGGACTGTCGACGTGGCAGATACGCAGTATTTT.

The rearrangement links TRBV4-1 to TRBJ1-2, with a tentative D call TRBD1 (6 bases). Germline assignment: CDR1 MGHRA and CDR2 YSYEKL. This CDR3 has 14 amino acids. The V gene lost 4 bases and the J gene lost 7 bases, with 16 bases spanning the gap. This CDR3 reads CASSRNGGQGGYTF. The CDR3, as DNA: TGCGCCAGCAGCCGGAACGGGGGGCAGGGTGGCTACACCTTC.

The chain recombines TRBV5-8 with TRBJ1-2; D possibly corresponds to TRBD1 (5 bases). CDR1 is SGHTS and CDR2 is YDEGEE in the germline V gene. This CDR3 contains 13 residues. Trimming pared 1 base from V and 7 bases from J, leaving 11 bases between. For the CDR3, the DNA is TGTGCCAGCAGCTTGCGACGTGGGGGTGGCTACACCTTC. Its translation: CASSLRRGGGYTF.

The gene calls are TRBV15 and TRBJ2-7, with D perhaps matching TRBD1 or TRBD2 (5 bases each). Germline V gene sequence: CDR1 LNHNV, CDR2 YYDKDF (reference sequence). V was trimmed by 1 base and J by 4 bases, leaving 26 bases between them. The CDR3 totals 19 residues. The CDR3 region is CATSRGGLRVQGGGYEQYF. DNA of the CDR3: TGTGCCACCAGCAGAGGAGGCCTTCGGGTCCAAGGTGGGGGATACGAGCAGTACTTC. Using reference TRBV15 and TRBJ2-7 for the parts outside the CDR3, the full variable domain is DAMVIQNPRYQVTQFGKPVTLSCSQTLNHNVMYWYQQKSSQAPKLLFHYYDKDFNNEADTPDNFQSRRPNTSFCFLDIRSPGLGDTAMYLCATSRGGLRVQGGGYEQYFGPGTRLTVT.

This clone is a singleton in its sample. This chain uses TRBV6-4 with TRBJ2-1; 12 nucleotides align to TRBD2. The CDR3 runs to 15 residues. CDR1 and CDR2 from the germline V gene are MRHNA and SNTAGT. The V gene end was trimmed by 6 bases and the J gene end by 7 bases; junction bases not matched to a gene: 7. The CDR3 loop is CASSTTSGGSNEQFF. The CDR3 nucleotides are TGTGCCAGCAGCACGACTAGCGGGGGTTCAAATGAGCAGTTCTTC.

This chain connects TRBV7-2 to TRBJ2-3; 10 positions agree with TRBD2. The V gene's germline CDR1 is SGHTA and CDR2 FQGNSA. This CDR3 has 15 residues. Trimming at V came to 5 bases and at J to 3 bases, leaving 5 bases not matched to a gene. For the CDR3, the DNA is TGTGCCAGCAGCCCTAGCGGGGGTTTAACAGATACGCAGTATTTT. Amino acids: CASSPSGGLTDTQYF.

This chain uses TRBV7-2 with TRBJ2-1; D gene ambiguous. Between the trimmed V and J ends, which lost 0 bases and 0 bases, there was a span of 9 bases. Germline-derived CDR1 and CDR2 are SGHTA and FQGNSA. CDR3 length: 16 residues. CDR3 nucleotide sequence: TGTGCCAGCAGCTTAGCTATGGCGAGCTCCTACAATGAGCAGTTCTTC. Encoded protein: CASSLAMASSYNEQFF.

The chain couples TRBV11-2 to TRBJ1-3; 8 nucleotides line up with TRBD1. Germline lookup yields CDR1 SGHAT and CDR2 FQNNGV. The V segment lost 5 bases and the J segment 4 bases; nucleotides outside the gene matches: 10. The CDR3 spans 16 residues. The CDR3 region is CASSAGQGESGNTIYF. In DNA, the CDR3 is TGTGCCAGCAGCGCAGGACAGGGTGAATCGGGAAACACCATATATTTT.

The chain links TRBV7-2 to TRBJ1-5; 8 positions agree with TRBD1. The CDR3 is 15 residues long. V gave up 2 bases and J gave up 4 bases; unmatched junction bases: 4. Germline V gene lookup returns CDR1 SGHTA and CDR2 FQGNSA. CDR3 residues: CASSLRQGKNQPQHF. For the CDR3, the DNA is TGTGCCAGCAGCTTACGACAGGGGAAAAATCAGCCCCAGCATTTT.

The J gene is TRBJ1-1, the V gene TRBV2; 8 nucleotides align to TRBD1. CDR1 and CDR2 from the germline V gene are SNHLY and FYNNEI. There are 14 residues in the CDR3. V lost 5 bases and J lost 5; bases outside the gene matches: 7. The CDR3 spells CASSRRTGQTEAFF. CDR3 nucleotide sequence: TGTGCCAGCAGTCGCCGGACAGGGCAAACTGAAGCTTTCTTT.

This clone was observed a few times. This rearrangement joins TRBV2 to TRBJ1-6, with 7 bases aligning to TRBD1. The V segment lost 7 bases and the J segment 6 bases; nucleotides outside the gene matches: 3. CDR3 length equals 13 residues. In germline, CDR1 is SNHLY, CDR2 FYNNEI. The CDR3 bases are TGTGCCAGCACGGGACAGCGTAATTCACCCCTCCACTTT. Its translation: CASTGQRNSPLHF. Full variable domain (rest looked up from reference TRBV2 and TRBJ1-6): EPEVTQTPSHQVTQMGQEVILRCVPISNHLYFYWYRQILGQKVEFLVSFYNNEISEKSEIFDDQFSVERPDGSNFTLKIRSTKLEDSAMYFCASTGQRNSPLHFGNGTRLTVT.

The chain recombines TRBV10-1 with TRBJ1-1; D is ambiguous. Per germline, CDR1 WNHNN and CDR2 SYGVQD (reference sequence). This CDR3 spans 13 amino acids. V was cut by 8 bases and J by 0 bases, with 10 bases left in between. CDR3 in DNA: TGCGCCAGCCAGGCCCGATTGAACACTGAAGCTTTCTTT. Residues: CASQARLNTEAFF.

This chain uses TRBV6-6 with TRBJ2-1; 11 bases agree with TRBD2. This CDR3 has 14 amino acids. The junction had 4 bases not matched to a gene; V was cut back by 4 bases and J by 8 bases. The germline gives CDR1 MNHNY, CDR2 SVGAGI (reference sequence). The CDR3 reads CASSFSGGAYEQFF. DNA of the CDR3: TGTGCCAGCAGTTTTAGCGGGGGGGCCTATGAGCAGTTCTTC.

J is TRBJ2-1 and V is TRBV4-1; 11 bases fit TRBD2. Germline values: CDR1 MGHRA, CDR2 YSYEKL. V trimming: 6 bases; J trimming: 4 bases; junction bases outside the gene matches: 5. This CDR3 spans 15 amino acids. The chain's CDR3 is CASSLLAGVYNEQFF. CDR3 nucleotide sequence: TGCGCCAGCAGTCTACTAGCGGGGGTATACAATGAGCAGTTCTTC.

CDR3 bases: TGCAGCGTCCGCAGGGAGCCTGAGCAGTTCTTC. Amino acid sequence: CSVRREPEQFF. The V and J genes are TRBV29-1 and TRBJ2-1; tentatively, D is TRBD1 or TRBD2 (5 bases each). The CDR3 is 11 amino acids. CDR1 SQVTM and CDR2 ANQGSEA come from the germline V gene. V gave up 6 bases and J gave up 9 bases, with 12 bases separating them.

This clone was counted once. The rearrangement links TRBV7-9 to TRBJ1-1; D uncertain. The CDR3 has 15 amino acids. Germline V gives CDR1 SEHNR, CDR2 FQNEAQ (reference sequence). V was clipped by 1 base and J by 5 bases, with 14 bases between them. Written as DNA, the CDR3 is TGTGCCAGCAGCTTAGAGCTCACCCATGGGACTGAAGCTTTCTTT. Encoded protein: CASSLELTHGTEAFF. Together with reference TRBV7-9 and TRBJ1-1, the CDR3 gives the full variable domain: DTGVSQNPRHKITKRGQNVTFRCDPISEHNRLYWYRQTLGQGPEFLTYFQNEAQLEKSRLLSDRFSAERPKGSFSTLEIQRTEQGDSAMYLCASSLELTHGTEAFFGQGTRLTVV.

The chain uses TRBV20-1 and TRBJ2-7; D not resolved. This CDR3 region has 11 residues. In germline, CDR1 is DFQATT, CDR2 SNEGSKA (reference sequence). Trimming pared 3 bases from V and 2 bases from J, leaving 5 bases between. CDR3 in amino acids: CSASPAYEQYF. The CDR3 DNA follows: TGCAGTGCTAGCCCCGCCTACGAGCAGTACTTC.

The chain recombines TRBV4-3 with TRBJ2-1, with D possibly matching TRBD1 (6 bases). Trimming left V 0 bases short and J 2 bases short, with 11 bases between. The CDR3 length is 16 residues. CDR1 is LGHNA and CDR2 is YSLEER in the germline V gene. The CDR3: CASSQDRQVPYNEQFF. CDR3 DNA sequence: TGCGCCAGCAGCCAAGACAGACAGGTACCCTACAATGAGCAGTTCTTC.

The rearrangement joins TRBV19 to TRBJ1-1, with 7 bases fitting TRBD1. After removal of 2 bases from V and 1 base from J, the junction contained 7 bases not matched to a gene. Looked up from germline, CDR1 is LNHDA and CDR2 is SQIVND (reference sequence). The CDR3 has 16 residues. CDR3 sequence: CASSIRLQGTNTEAFF. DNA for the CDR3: TGTGCCAGTAGTATACGCCTACAGGGGACGAACACTGAAGCTTTCTTT.

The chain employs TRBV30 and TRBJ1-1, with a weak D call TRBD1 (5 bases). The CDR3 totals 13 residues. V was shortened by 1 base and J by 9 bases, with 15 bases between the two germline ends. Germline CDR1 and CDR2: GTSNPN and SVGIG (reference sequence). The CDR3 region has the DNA TGTGCCTGGAGTGGGGTCAGGCAGGGAAAAGCTTTCTTT. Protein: CAWSGVRQGKAFF.

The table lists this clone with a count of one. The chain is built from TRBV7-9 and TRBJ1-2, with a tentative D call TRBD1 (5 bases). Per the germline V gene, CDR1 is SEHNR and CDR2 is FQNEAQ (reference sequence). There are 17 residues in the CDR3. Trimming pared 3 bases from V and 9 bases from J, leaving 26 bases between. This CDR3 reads CASSFRAPGLRPPSYTF. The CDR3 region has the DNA TGTGCCAGCAGCTTCCGGGCCCCGGGACTGAGGCCGCCGAGCTACACCTTC. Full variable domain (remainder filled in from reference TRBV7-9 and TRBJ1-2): DTGVSQNPRHKITKRGQNVTFRCDPISEHNRLYWYRQTLGQGPEFLTYFQNEAQLEKSRLLSDRFSAERPKGSFSTLEIQRTEQGDSAMYLCASSFRAPGLRPPSYTFGSGTRLTVV.

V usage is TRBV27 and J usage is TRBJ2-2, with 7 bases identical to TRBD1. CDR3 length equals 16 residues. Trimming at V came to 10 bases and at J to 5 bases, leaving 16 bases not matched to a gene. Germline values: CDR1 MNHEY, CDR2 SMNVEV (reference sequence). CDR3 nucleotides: TGTGCCACCACGAGAGCAGACAGGGTGGGAACCGGGGAGCTGTTTTTT. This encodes CATTRADRVGTGELFF.